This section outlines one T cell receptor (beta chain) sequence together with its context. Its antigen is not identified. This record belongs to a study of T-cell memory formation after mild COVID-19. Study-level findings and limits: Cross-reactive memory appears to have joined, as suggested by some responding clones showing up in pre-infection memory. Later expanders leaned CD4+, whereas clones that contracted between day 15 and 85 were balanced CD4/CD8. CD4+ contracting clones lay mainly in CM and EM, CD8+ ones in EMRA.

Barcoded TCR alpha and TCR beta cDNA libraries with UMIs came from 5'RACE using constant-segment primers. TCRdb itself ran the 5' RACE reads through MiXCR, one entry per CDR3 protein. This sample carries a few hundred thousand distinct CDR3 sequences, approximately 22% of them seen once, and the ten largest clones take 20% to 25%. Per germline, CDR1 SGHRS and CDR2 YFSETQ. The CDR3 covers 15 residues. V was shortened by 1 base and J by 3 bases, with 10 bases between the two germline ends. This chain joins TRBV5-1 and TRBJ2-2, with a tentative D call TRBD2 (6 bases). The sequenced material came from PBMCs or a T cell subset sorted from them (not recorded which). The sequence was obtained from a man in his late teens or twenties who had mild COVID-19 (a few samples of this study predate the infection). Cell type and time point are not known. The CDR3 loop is CASSLIGGDTGELFF. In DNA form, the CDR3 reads TGCGCCAGCAGCTTGATCGGCGGGGACACCGGGGAGCTGTTTTTT.